Below, 30 T cell receptor beta chains from the same sample are listed, as sequenced in a study of blood T cell repertoires in COVID-19. Assay: immunoSEQ multiplex PCR; the TCRdb copy retains only in-frame clones and omits some. The sample lists some 530,000 clones, less than 90% occurring once. What was sequenced was PBMCs or T cells enriched from blood (not recorded which). The receptors were sampled from a woman aged 55-70 years who had recovered from COVID-19.

The chain uses TRBV19 and TRBJ1-4; 8 bases fit TRBD1. With V trimmed by 5 bases and J by 4 bases, 9 bases remained unmatched. The length of the CDR3 is 16 residues. Germline CDR1 and CDR2: LNHDA and SQIVND (reference sequence). The CDR3 reads CASSRPRGQVNEKLFF. The CDR3 nucleotides are TGTGCCAGTAGTCGCCCAAGGGGACAGGTTAATGAAAAACTGTTTTTT.

This chain links TRBV6-6 with TRBJ2-2; 8 bases align to TRBD1. The CDR3 consists of 15 residues. The germline V gene encodes CDR1 MNHNY and CDR2 SVGAGI (reference sequence). The J segment lost 4 bases and the V segment lost 6 bases, leaving 7 bases of the junction unmatched. CDR3 amino acids: CASRGGQGSTGELFF. CDR3 DNA sequence: TGTGCCAGCAGGGGTGGACAGGGCAGCACCGGGGAGCTGTTTTTT.

The V gene is TRBV27, the J gene TRBJ2-1; tentative D call: TRBD1 (5 bases). Between the trimmed V and J ends, which lost 6 bases and 0 bases, there was a span of 12 bases. The CDR3 runs to 15 residues. CDR1 and CDR2 from the germline V gene are MNHEY and SMNVEV (reference sequence). The CDR3 protein is CASSQTGASYNEQFF. The CDR3 DNA is TGTGCCAGCAGCCAAACTGGGGCCTCCTACAATGAGCAGTTCTTC.

The chain combines TRBV2 with TRBJ2-2; no firm D call. Trimming took off 4 bases at V and 1 base at J, with 7 bases between the two ends. Germline lookup yields CDR1 SNHLY and CDR2 FYNNEI. The CDR3 is 14 amino acids. In nucleotides, the CDR3 is TGTGCCAGCAGTGCTTTGAGGAACACCGGGGAGCTGTTTTTT. Translated: CASSALRNTGELFF.

This chain connects TRBV18 to TRBJ1-1, with D tentatively TRBD1 (5 bases). The CDR3 has 15 amino acids. V shed 1 base and J shed 1 base, with 10 bases lying between them. From germline, CDR1 is KGHSH and CDR2 LQKENI. The CDR3 DNA reads as TGTGCCAGCTCACCACTCAGGCAGGGGAACACTGAAGCTTTCTTT. Encoded protein: CASSPLRQGNTEAFF. The full variable domain, its missing parts supplied by reference TRBV18 and TRBJ1-1, is NAGVMQNPRHLVRRRGQEARLRCSPMKGHSHVYWYRQLPEEGLKFMVYLQKENIIDESGMPKERFSAEFPKEGPSILRIQQVVRGDSAAYFCASSPLRQGNTEAFFGQGTRLTVV.

The V gene is TRBV20-1, the J gene TRBJ1-5, with D maybe TRBD1 (6 bases). Looked up from germline, CDR1 is DFQATT and CDR2 is SNEGSKA (reference sequence). This CDR3 has 11 amino acids. Trimming cost V 4 bases and J 12 bases, with 13 bases left between them. The CDR3 region has the DNA TGCAGTGCTAACCTGGGGGCTGTCCAGCATTTT. Protein: CSANLGAVQHF.

The rearrangement uses TRBV19 and TRBJ1-1, with no clear D. CDR3 length equals 11 residues. V lost 3 bases and J lost 8, with 7 bases in between. The germline gives CDR1 LNHDA, CDR2 SQIVND (reference sequence). CDR3 DNA sequence: TGTGCCAGTAGTATGCGGTGGGAAGCTTTCTTT. Translation gives CASSMRWEAFF.

The rearrangement uses TRBV5-1 and TRBJ2-3; 15 nucleotides line up with TRBD2. Trimming removed 4 bases from V and 4 bases from J; junction bases left unmatched: 16. CDR1 and CDR2 (germline): SGHRS, YFSETQ. This CDR3 has 20 amino acids. The DNA of the CDR3 is TGCGCCAGCAGCCAAAGGGGACTAGCGGGGGGACCCCTTCTCGCAGATACGCAGTATTTT. Translating it yields CASSQRGLAGGPLLADTQYF. Drawing the rest from reference TRBV5-1 and TRBJ2-3, the complete variable domain is KAGVTQTPRYLIKTRGQQVTLSCSPISGHRSVSWYQQTPGQGLQFLFEYFSETQRNKGNFPGRFSGRQFSNSRSEMNVSTLELGDSALYLCASSQRGLAGGPLLADTQYFGPGTRLTVL.

V gene TRBV6-1 combines with J gene TRBJ1-4; a possible D gene is TRBD1 (5 bases). CDR3 length: 15 residues. From germline, CDR1 is MNHNS and CDR2 SASEGT. Trimming stripped 3 bases from V and 10 bases from J, with 18 bases between. The chain's CDR3 is CASSDNGFSRGKLFF. CDR3 sequence (DNA): TGTGCCAGCAGTGATAATGGGTTCTCAAGGGGAAAACTGTTTTTT.

This chain joins TRBV5-4 and TRBJ1-2, with TRBD1 matching over 7 bases. Germline V CDR1 and CDR2: SGHNT, YYREEE (reference sequence). The trim removed 4 bases at V and 4 bases at J, leaving 4 bases unmatched. The CDR3 has 13 residues. CDR3 amino acids: CASSVQGSYGYTF. The CDR3 nucleotides read TGTGCCAGCAGCGTACAGGGGTCCTATGGCTACACCTTC.

The J gene is TRBJ2-2, the V gene TRBV5-6; D is possibly TRBD2 (6 bases). Germline V lookup: CDR1 SGHDT, CDR2 YYEEEE. The V gene lost 1 base and the J gene lost 7 bases, with 17 bases spanning the gap. The CDR3 runs 16 residues. The DNA of the CDR3 is TGTGCCAGCAGCTTGATGGGTGGCGGGGCGAGCGGGGAGCTGTTTTTT. It codes for CASSLMGGGASGELFF.

This chain joins TRBV7-8 and TRBJ2-5; 9 bases are shared with TRBD2. J gave up 5 bases and V 5 bases, and 6 bases lay outside the gene matches. Germline V gene lookup returns CDR1 SGHVS and CDR2 FQNEAQ. The CDR3 is 14 residues long. Here the CDR3 reads CASSRGTSRETQYF. CDR3 DNA: TGTGCCAGCAGCCGCGGGACTAGCCGGGAGACCCAGTACTTC.

J is TRBJ2-2 and V is TRBV10-1, with D unclear. V was trimmed by 2 bases and J by 6 bases, leaving 7 bases between them. CDR3 size: 13 residues. From germline, CDR1 is WNHNN and CDR2 SYGVQD (reference sequence). The CDR3 here is CASSEGSSGELFF. DNA of the CDR3: TGCGCCAGCAGTGAGGGCTCCTCCGGGGAGCTGTTTTTT.

V and J are TRBV2 and TRBJ1-6, with D maybe TRBD1 (5 bases). Deletions cut 6 bases from V and 7 bases from J, with 13 bases between. The CDR3 consists of 14 residues. Germline V gene sequence: CDR1 SNHLY, CDR2 FYNNEI. CDR3 sequence: CASRAQGNNSPLHF. The CDR3 DNA sequence: TGTGCCAGCAGAGCTCAGGGTAACAATTCACCCCTCCACTTT.

The V call is TRBV15, the J call TRBJ1-5; 7 bases agree with TRBD1. V lost 0 bases to trimming and J lost 4 bases; unmatched junction nucleotides: 9. The CDR3 spans 17 residues. CDR1 is LNHNV, CDR2 YYDKDF, per germline (reference sequence). The CDR3 protein is CATSRDRTGQENQPQHF. CDR3 nucleotides: TGTGCCACCAGCAGAGATAGGACAGGACAGGAGAATCAGCCCCAGCATTTT.

This clone is a singleton in its sample. The gene calls are TRBV30 and TRBJ1-4; tentatively, D is TRBD1 (6 bases). Germline CDR1 reads GTSNPN; CDR2 reads SVGIG (reference sequence). This CDR3 spans 14 amino acids. Trimming cost V 0 bases and J 4 bases, with 9 bases left between them. CDR3 DNA sequence: TGTGCCTGGAGTGTAGACAGGAATAATGAAAAACTGTTTTTT. Residues: CAWSVDRNNEKLFF.

The chain links TRBV29-1 to TRBJ1-2; maybe TRBD1 (5 bases). The CDR3 sequence is 12 residues long. The germline gives CDR1 SQVTM, CDR2 ANQGSEA. Trimming stripped 1 base from V and 7 bases from J, with 10 bases between. The CDR3 is CSVEVQGTGYTF. CDR3 nucleotides: TGCAGCGTTGAAGTTCAGGGAACTGGCTACACCTTC. Based on the CDR3 plus reference TRBV29-1 and TRBJ1-2, the full variable domain is SAVISQKPSRDICQRGTSLTIQCQVDSQVTMMFWYRQQPGQSLTLIATANQGSEATYESGFVIDKFPISRPNLTFSTLTVSNMSPEDSSIYLCSVEVQGTGYTFGSGTRLTVV.

Details on this clone: The same CDR3 is also encoded by other DNA sequences in this sample. J is TRBJ1-2 and V is TRBV12-3 or TRBV12-4; perhaps TRBD1 as D (5 bases). Trimming removed 2 bases at V and 1 base at J, with 5 bases between. The CDR3 has 13 amino acids. CDR3: CASSLQGNYGYTF. The DNA of the CDR3 is TGTGCCAGCAGTTTACAGGGTAACTATGGCTACACCTTC.

The table lists this clone with a count of one. The rearrangement links TRBV6-5 to TRBJ2-1; 8 nucleotides align to TRBD1. Germline CDR1 is MNHEY and CDR2 is SVGAGI. This CDR3 comprises 15 residues. V lost 1 base, J lost 9 bases, and 8 bases stayed unmatched. The CDR3 sequence: CASSYWQGARTEQFF. CDR3 sequence (DNA): TGTGCCAGCAGTTACTGGCAGGGGGCGCGGACTGAGCAGTTCTTC.

In regard to this clone: Other DNA sequences within the sample encode an identical CDR3. The rearrangement uses TRBV5-1 and TRBJ1-1; 11 bases are a match to TRBD1. After removal of 3 bases from V and 5 bases from J, the junction contained 3 bases not matched to a gene. The CDR3 runs to 14 residues. CDR1 is SGHRS, CDR2 YFSETQ, per germline. The CDR3 is CASSSGQGETEAFF. The CDR3 DNA sequence: TGCGCCAGCAGCTCGGGACAGGGGGAAACTGAAGCTTTCTTT.

The chain uses TRBV19 and TRBJ1-2, with 11 nucleotides matching TRBD1. V lost 8 bases to trimming and J lost 7 bases; unmatched junction nucleotides: 18. The germline V gene encodes CDR1 LNHDA and CDR2 SQIVND (reference sequence). The CDR3 runs 17 residues. CDR3 coding DNA: TGTGCCAGTGCCCCTATAAGCACGGGACAGGGGGACCGTGGCTACACCTTC. It encodes CASAPISTGQGDRGYTF.

Here the CDR3 reads CASIPGHTEKLFF. DNA for the CDR3: TGTGCCAGCATCCCCGGACATACGGAAAAACTGTTTTTT. The gene calls are TRBV27 and TRBJ1-4, with a weak D call TRBD1 (5 bases). V gave up 7 bases and J gave up 8 bases, with 14 bases separating them. The CDR3 is 13 residues long. Germline-derived CDR1 and CDR2 are MNHEY and SMNVEV (reference sequence).

V gene TRBV3-1 (or the pseudogene TRBV3-2) combines with J gene TRBJ2-3, with TRBD1 identical over 10 bases. CDR3 length: 13 amino acids. The germline CDR1 and CDR2 sequences are LGHDT and YNNKEL (reference sequence). J lost 11 bases, V lost 0 bases, and 2 bases had no gene match. The CDR3 protein is CASSQDRTGGQYF. DNA for the CDR3: TGTGCCAGCAGCCAAGACCGGACAGGGGGGCAGTATTTT.

The chain couples TRBV11-2 to TRBJ2-3, with D unclear. The CDR3 runs 14 residues. Trimming cost V 4 bases and J 3 bases, with 11 bases left between them. Germline V gene data show CDR1 as SGHAT and CDR2 as FQNNGV. CDR3 amino acids: CASSSNRLTDTQYF. The CDR3 DNA is TGTGCCAGCAGCTCTAATCGACTGACAGATACGCAGTATTTT.

The V gene is TRBV5-1, the J gene TRBJ1-1; 9 nucleotides agree with TRBD1. The length of the CDR3 is 14 residues. CDR1 is SGHRS and CDR2 is YFSETQ in the germline V gene. V lost 2 bases, J lost 5 bases, and 4 bases stayed unmatched. The CDR3 region has the DNA TGCGCCAGCAGCTTCGGGACAGGGCAGACTGAAGCTTTCTTT. Its protein product is CASSFGTGQTEAFF.

The chain joins TRBV4-1 to TRBJ1-1; D is unclear. The CDR3 runs 16 residues. Germline V gene sequence: CDR1 MGHRA, CDR2 YSYEKL. Trimming removed 2 bases at V and 0 bases at J, with 13 bases between. DNA for the CDR3: TGCGCCAGCAGCCAATTATACAGAGGGATGAACACTGAAGCTTTCTTT. It yields the protein CASSQLYRGMNTEAFF.

V usage is TRBV5-1 and J usage is TRBJ1-6; the match to TRBD1 covers 11 bases. CDR1 and CDR2 (germline): SGHRS, YFSETQ. This CDR3 has 16 residues. V shed 3 bases, J shed 3 bases, and the junction held 2 bases outside the gene matches. The CDR3 here is CASSSGTGGYNSPLHF. In DNA form, the CDR3 reads TGCGCCAGCAGCTCCGGGACAGGGGGCTATAATTCACCCCTCCACTTT.

The chain has TRBV11-3 and TRBJ1-2; possibly TRBD1 for D (6 bases). V shed 4 bases and J shed 6 bases, with 9 bases lying between them. This CDR3 has 12 residues. Looked up from germline, CDR1 is SGHNT and CDR2 is YENEEA. The CDR3 DNA reads as TGTGCCAGCAGCTCAGGGGTGGATGGCTACACCTTC. It codes for CASSSGVDGYTF.

The chain has TRBV24-1 and TRBJ2-1; TRBD2 aligns across 7 bases. The germline gives CDR1 KGHDR, CDR2 SFDVKD. There are 14 residues in the CDR3. Trimming removed 5 bases from V and 3 bases from J; junction bases left unmatched: 3. CDR3 residues: CATSGSGDYNEQFF. The CDR3 DNA follows: TGTGCCACCAGTGGGAGCGGGGACTACAATGAGCAGTTCTTC.

In this sample, this clone turned up a few times. V gene TRBV4-2 combines with J gene TRBJ2-2, with a possible D match to TRBD2 (7 bases). There are 14 residues in the CDR3. Germline CDR1 LGHNA, CDR2 YNFKEQ. The V gene lost 9 bases and the J gene lost 2 bases, with 13 bases spanning the gap. This chain's CDR3 is CASLRGGNTGELFF. DNA for the CDR3: TGTGCCAGTCTTAGGGGGGGCAACACCGGGGAGCTGTTTTTT.